One and the same sample provided the 26 T cell receptor beta chains below, sequenced in a study of blood T cell repertoires in COVID-19. Libraries were prepared by immunoSEQ multiplex PCR; TCRdb keeps only in-frame clonotypes and omits some of them. Among some 110,000 clones listed, less than 85% were seen once. The specimen sequenced was peripheral blood. The receptor source for this set is a middle-aged man with acute or convalescent COVID-19.

The count of this clone is one. The gene calls are TRBV21-1 and TRBJ1-1. TRBV21-1 represents a pseudogene. The CDR3 runs to 17 residues. The CDR3 loop is CASSKALSGLWTTEAFF. As DNA, the CDR3 is TGTGCCAGCAGCAAAGCGCTTTCGGGACTCTGGACCACTGAAGCTTTCTTT.

The chain links TRBV6-5 to TRBJ1-1; D perhaps matches TRBD1 (5 bases). The CDR3 sequence is 14 residues long. Trimming removed 4 bases from V and 1 base from J, with 10 bases in between. Per germline, CDR1 MNHEY and CDR2 SVGAGI. Here the CDR3 DNA reads TGTGCCAGCAGTTCGGTGGGGGGGAACACTGAAGCTTTCTTT. Its protein product is CASSSVGGNTEAFF.

This sequence joins TRBV19 and TRBJ1-1; unclear D gene. V gave up 5 bases and J gave up 0 bases, with 7 bases separating them. Germline V gene data show CDR1 as LNHDA and CDR2 as SQIVND (reference sequence). The CDR3 consists of 13 residues. The CDR3 reads CASSAPMNTEAFF. In DNA, the CDR3 is TGTGCCAGTAGTGCCCCTATGAACACTGAAGCTTTCTTT. Looking up the rest from reference TRBV19 and TRBJ1-1 gives the full variable domain: DGGITQSPKYLFRKEGQNVTLSCEQNLNHDAMYWYRQDPGQGLRLIYYSQIVNDFQKGDIAEGYSVSREKKESFPLTVTSAQKNPTAFYLCASSAPMNTEAFFGQGTRLTVV.

The chain links TRBV7-9 to TRBJ1-1; maybe TRBD1 (5 bases). CDR3 length: 14 residues. Germline lookup yields CDR1 SEHNR and CDR2 FQNEAQ (reference sequence). V gave up 3 bases and J gave up 3 bases, with 11 bases separating them. The DNA for the CDR3 is TGTGCCAGCAGCTTGCTGACAGCTGACACTGAAGCTTTCTTT. Translating gives CASSLLTADTEAFF.

V usage is TRBV29-1 and J usage is TRBJ2-7, with no clear D. CDR1 SQVTM and CDR2 ANQGSEA come from the germline V gene. The CDR3 is 12 residues long. V lost 1 base to trimming and J lost 3 bases, with 7 bases between them. As DNA, the CDR3 is TGCAGCGTTGAAGGGCACGACTACGAGCAGTACTTC. It translates to CSVEGHDYEQYF.

The rearrangement joins TRBV5-1 to TRBJ1-1; D remains ambiguous. The germline V gene has CDR1 SGHRS and CDR2 YFSETQ. The CDR3 consists of 14 residues. The germline V and J ends were trimmed by 3 bases and 3 bases, with 12 bases remaining between them. This CDR3 reads CASSSGRQDTEAFF. DNA for the CDR3: TGCGCCAGCAGCTCCGGAAGGCAGGACACTGAAGCTTTCTTT.

This clone came up a few times. J is TRBJ2-2 and V is TRBV4-2; 8 nucleotides line up with TRBD1. The V and J ends lost 0 bases and 2 bases, in that order; junction bases with no gene match: 2. This CDR3 is 16 amino acids long. In germline, CDR1 is LGHNA, CDR2 YNFKEQ. CDR3 residues: CASSQESGGNTGELFF. As DNA, the CDR3 is TGTGCCAGCAGCCAAGAGTCAGGGGGCAACACCGGGGAGCTGTTTTTT.

The rearrangement uses TRBV19 and TRBJ2-7; 10 nucleotides match TRBD1. The CDR3 totals 14 residues. CDR1 LNHDA and CDR2 SQIVND come from the germline V gene (reference sequence). With V trimmed by 5 bases and J by 6 bases, 7 bases remained unmatched. Here the CDR3 reads CASSRRTGGFEQYF. The CDR3 DNA reads as TGTGCCAGTAGTCGCAGGACAGGGGGTTTCGAGCAGTACTTC.

V usage is TRBV7-3 and J usage is TRBJ2-5, with D possibly matching TRBD2 (8 bases). With 4 bases removed from V and 5 bases from J, the gap between germline ends came to 17 bases. CDR3 length: 15 amino acids. The germline CDR1 and CDR2 sequences are SGHTA and FQGTGA. The CDR3 DNA follows: TGTGCCAGCAGCTCAGGGGGAGCGGGAGAGGAGACCCAGTACTTC. It specifies CASSSGGAGEETQYF.

The gene calls are TRBV6-5 and TRBJ1-4, with 7 bases matching TRBD1. Losses at the gene ends were 6 bases for V and 2 bases for J; bases not matched to a gene: 3. This CDR3 comprises 14 residues. Germline CDR1 is MNHEY and CDR2 is SVGAGI. The chain's CDR3 is CASRGTVTNEKLFF. In DNA, the CDR3 is TGTGCCAGCAGGGGGACAGTCACTAATGAAAAACTGTTTTTT.

This chain uses TRBV14 with TRBJ2-1; TRBD2 matches at 9 bases. J gave up 9 bases and V 4 bases, and 13 bases lay outside the gene matches. In germline, CDR1 is SGHDN, CDR2 FVKESK. The CDR3 extends over 16 amino acids. Here the CDR3 reads CASSRGGSGRGSEQFF. The DNA of the CDR3 is TGTGCCAGCAGCCGAGGGGGTAGCGGGAGAGGTAGTGAGCAGTTCTTC.

The rearrangement links TRBV7-2 to TRBJ2-7, with a weak D call TRBD2 (6 bases). Germline assignment: CDR1 SGHTA and CDR2 FQGNSA. V was clipped by 4 bases and J by 5 bases, with 18 bases between them. The CDR3 contains 15 residues. The CDR3 loop reads CASSWGLLAINEQYF. CDR3 DNA: TGTGCCAGCAGCTGGGGGTTACTAGCCATAAACGAGCAGTACTTC.

A single count supports this clone. The rearrangement uses TRBV5-4 and TRBJ1-2; tentatively, D is TRBD1 (6 bases). This CDR3 spans 14 amino acids. Germline V gives CDR1 SGHNT, CDR2 YYREEE (reference sequence). V was shortened by 4 bases and J by 0 bases, with 10 bases between the two germline ends. The CDR3 nucleotides read TGTGCCAGCAGCCTCAGGACAGCTAACTATGGCTACACCTTC. This translates into CASSLRTANYGYTF.

The chain combines TRBV13 with TRBJ2-7; 11 bases align to TRBD2. Germline V lookup: CDR1 PRHDT, CDR2 FYEKMQ (reference sequence). The CDR3 runs 16 residues. The V segment lost 1 base and the J segment 7 bases; nucleotides outside the gene matches: 9. The CDR3 DNA is TGTGCCAGCAGCTTAGTAGCGGGGGGGCCGGCGGGTGAGCAGTACTTC. As protein: CASSLVAGGPAGEQYF.

The rearrangement joins TRBV5-1 to TRBJ1-3; 9 bases match TRBD1. The ends lost 4 bases at V and 3 bases at J; junction bases unmatched: 11. Germline CDR1 reads SGHRS; CDR2 reads YFSETQ. There are 17 residues in the CDR3. CDR3 residues: CASSNQQGALGGNTIYF. CDR3 nucleotides: TGCGCCAGCAGCAACCAACAGGGGGCACTAGGTGGAAACACCATATATTTT.

The V and J genes are TRBV5-1 and TRBJ2-5, with TRBD2 matching 7 bases. V lost 2 bases to trimming and J lost 4 bases; unmatched junction nucleotides: 2. CDR1 is SGHRS, CDR2 YFSETQ, per germline. This CDR3 is 13 amino acids long. The CDR3 loop is CASSFSGPETQYF. The CDR3 coding sequence is TGCGCCAGCAGCTTTAGCGGGCCAGAGACCCAGTACTTC.

The V and J genes are TRBV24-1 and TRBJ1-3; weak D call: TRBD1 (6 bases). This CDR3 has 19 amino acids. The V end was cut by 0 bases, the J end by 1 base, with 18 bases between. In germline, CDR1 is KGHDR, CDR2 SFDVKD. This CDR3 reads CATSDLQSWGLPSGNTIYF. The CDR3 region has the DNA TGTGCCACCAGTGATTTGCAATCGTGGGGGCTGCCATCTGGAAACACCATATATTTT.

This clone has only a few counts. The J gene is TRBJ2-1, the V gene TRBV4-1, with 11 bases identical to TRBD2. Germline CDR1 and CDR2: MGHRA and YSYEKL. The CDR3 is 17 residues long. Germline trimming cut 6 bases from V and 5 bases from J; bases unmatched to any gene: 12. CDR3 sequence reads: CASSRPGLAVNHNEQFF. In nucleotides, the CDR3 is TGCGCCAGCAGTCGCCCGGGACTAGCGGTAAATCACAATGAGCAGTTCTTC.

The rearrangement joins TRBV4-1 to TRBJ2-7, with TRBD1 matching over 7 bases. V gave up 5 bases and J gave up 0 bases; unmatched junction bases: 4. Germline CDR1 reads MGHRA; CDR2 reads YSYEKL. CDR3 length: 14 residues. DNA for the CDR3: TGCGCCAGCAGCTCCCGGACAGGCTCCTACGAGCAGTACTTC. It is translated as CASSSRTGSYEQYF.

This chain joins TRBV7-9 and TRBJ1-5; 10 bases map to TRBD1. Germline lookup yields CDR1 SEHNR and CDR2 FQNEAQ (reference sequence). J was trimmed by 2 bases and V by 3 bases; bases with no gene match: 1. The CDR3 contains 15 residues. The CDR3 spells CASSFGTGGNQPQHF. The CDR3, as DNA: TGTGCCAGCAGCTTCGGGACAGGGGGCAATCAGCCCCAGCATTTT.

Here the CDR3 DNA reads TGTGCCAGCATCGAGAGGGAGGGTTCCGAGCAGTACTTC. It yields the protein CASIEREGSEQYF. The rearrangement links TRBV2 to TRBJ2-7, with 7 bases identical to TRBD2. The J segment lost 6 bases and the V segment lost 7 bases, leaving 9 bases of the junction unmatched. The CDR3 consists of 13 residues. Germline CDR1 SNHLY, CDR2 FYNNEI.

This clone has a count of ten or more. The CDR3: CASSQVQRGEAFF. CDR3 bases: TGTGCCAGCAGCCAAGTTCAGAGGGGGGAAGCTTTCTTT. This chain links TRBV4-2 with TRBJ1-1, with D tentatively TRBD1 (6 bases). Deletions cut 1 base from V and 8 bases from J, with 11 bases between. Germline V gene data show CDR1 as LGHNA and CDR2 as YNFKEQ. The CDR3 has 13 amino acids.

This clone has more than one count but fewer than ten. The chain employs TRBV27 and TRBJ2-5; possibly TRBD1 for D (6 bases). The CDR3 is made up of 14 amino acids. Trimming shortened V by 2 bases and J by 5 bases, and 12 bases separated the two germline ends. Germline V gene sequence: CDR1 MNHEY, CDR2 SMNVEV (reference sequence). The DNA of the CDR3 is TGTGCCAGCAGTTTACGCAGGGGCAAGGAGACCCAGTACTTC. It yields the protein CASSLRRGKETQYF.

The V and J genes are TRBV5-4 and TRBJ2-7, with D perhaps matching TRBD2 (6 bases). Trimming removed 0 bases from V and 5 bases from J, with 18 bases in between. The CDR3 has 16 residues. The germline V gene has CDR1 SGHNT and CDR2 YYREEE (reference sequence). This chain's CDR3 is CASSLDPGASADEQYF. In nucleotides, the CDR3 is TGTGCCAGCAGCTTGGACCCCGGGGCTAGCGCAGACGAGCAGTACTTC.

This clone was observed a few times. The V gene is TRBV5-4, the J gene TRBJ2-7, with D possibly matching TRBD1 (6 bases). Germline V gene data show CDR1 as SGHNT and CDR2 as YYREEE (reference sequence). V lost 0 bases to trimming and J lost 3 bases, with 13 bases between them. This CDR3 contains 15 residues. The CDR3 spells CASSLGLRGNYEQYF. CDR3 coding DNA: TGTGCCAGCAGCTTGGGCCTCAGGGGAAACTACGAGCAGTACTTC.

The chain joins TRBV5-4 to TRBJ2-7; D is perhaps TRBD2 (5 bases). The germline gives CDR1 SGHNT, CDR2 YYREEE (reference sequence). The CDR3 totals 12 residues. V lost 2 bases and J lost 6, with 9 bases in between. CDR3 region: CASSFGLGEQYF. For the CDR3, the DNA is TGTGCCAGCAGCTTCGGACTGGGCGAGCAGTACTTC.